Each of the 25 T cell receptor beta chains below was sequenced from the same sample in a study of graft-versus-host responses after intestinal transplantation. Assay: immunoSEQ multiplex PCR; the TCRdb copy retains only in-frame clones and omits some. The repertoire consists of over 100,000 clones, with around 92% occurring once and the leading ten covering 1.2%. Their recognized antigens are unknown. Material: unstimulated CD8+ T cells sorted from spleen or lymph node cells, obtained before transplant. These receptors all stem from a human donor who was the organ donor for an intestinal transplant.

This clone has just one count. The genes are TRBV6-1 and TRBJ2-7; D perhaps matches TRBD2 (5 bases). Germline V gene sequence: CDR1 MNHNS, CDR2 SASEGT. The CDR3 is made up of 14 amino acids. V gave up 3 bases and J gave up 5 bases, with 14 bases separating them. The DNA of the CDR3 is TGTGCCAGCAGTGACGCTGTCGCGGGCCACGAGCAGTACTTC. As protein: CASSDAVAGHEQYF.

The chain links TRBV9 to TRBJ1-1; possibly TRBD1 for D (5 bases). The CDR3 extends over 16 amino acids. Trimming cost V 3 bases and J 1 base, with 16 bases left between them. Germline lookup yields CDR1 SGDLS and CDR2 YYNGEE. The CDR3 sequence is CASSGKGTRSNTEAFF. The CDR3 DNA reads TGTGCCAGCAGCGGAAAAGGGACGCGTTCGAACACTGAAGCTTTCTTT.

V is TRBV27 and J is TRBJ2-2; 9 bases line up with TRBD2. The CDR3 runs 16 residues. CDR1 is MNHEY, CDR2 SMNVEV, per germline (reference sequence). V was clipped by 1 base and J by 5 bases; unmatched bases: 5. For the CDR3, the DNA is TGTGCCAGCAGTTTATTAGTAACTAGCGGGACCGGGGAGCTGTTTTTT. It specifies CASSLLVTSGTGELFF.

The chain employs TRBV9 and TRBJ1-4; D is possibly TRBD1 (5 bases). The V gene's germline CDR1 is SGDLS and CDR2 YYNGEE. V was cut by 0 bases and J by 5 bases, with 11 bases left in between. The CDR3 runs to 15 residues. The CDR3 reads CASSVGGARNEKLFF. CDR3 in DNA: TGTGCCAGCAGCGTAGGAGGGGCTAGAAATGAAAAACTGTTTTTT.

The chain links TRBV5-3 to TRBJ2-2, with 9 bases lining up with TRBD2. TRBV5-3 falls under the ORF class, with uncertain function. With V trimmed by 5 bases and J by 2 bases, 10 bases remained unmatched. CDR3 length: 17 amino acids. CDR3 DNA sequence: TGTGCCAGAAGGCACCGGACTAGCGATATTAACACCGGGGAGCTGTTTTTT. It yields the protein CARRHRTSDINTGELFF.

This rearrangement joins TRBV19 to TRBJ2-1; 7 positions match TRBD2. Germline V gives CDR1 LNHDA, CDR2 SQIVND (reference sequence). The ends lost 7 bases at V and 15 bases at J; junction bases unmatched: 15. This CDR3 region has 13 residues. The CDR3 DNA is TGTGCCAGTATCGCTCCAGGACTAGGCCTCCCGTTCTTC. Translation: CASIAPGLGLPFF.

This clone was observed a single time. The rearrangement links TRBV5-1 to TRBJ2-5, with 12 bases matching TRBD2. Per germline, CDR1 SGHRS and CDR2 YFSETQ. V shed 0 bases, J shed 4 bases, and the junction held 7 bases outside the gene matches. The CDR3 is 17 residues long. The CDR3, as DNA: TGCGCCAGCAGCTTGGCTAGCGGGAGGGTTATGGGAGAGACCCAGTACTTC. It yields the protein CASSLASGRVMGETQYF.

The chain is built from TRBV27 and TRBJ1-1; D perhaps matches TRBD1 (6 bases). The germline CDR1 and CDR2 sequences are MNHEY and SMNVEV (reference sequence). V gave up 6 bases and J gave up 0 bases, with 14 bases separating them. This CDR3 is built from 15 residues. The CDR3 coding sequence is TGTGCCAGCAGCCCTCGACAGGCCCTGAACACTGAAGCTTTCTTT. It codes for CASSPRQALNTEAFF.

The CDR3 loop is CASSLVWGDNEQFF. The DNA of the CDR3 is TGCGCCAGCAGCCTTGTATGGGGGGACAATGAGCAGTTCTTC. This chain joins TRBV5-1 and TRBJ2-1, with D tentatively TRBD2 (6 bases). The CDR3 is made up of 14 amino acids. The V and J ends lost 4 bases and 5 bases respectively, with 13 bases between them. CDR1 and CDR2 (germline): SGHRS, YFSETQ.

The chain uses TRBV28 and TRBJ1-3, with D hard to call. Trimming removed 6 bases from V and 4 bases from J, with 7 bases in between. CDR1 MDHEN and CDR2 SYDVKM come from the germline V gene. The CDR3 has 12 residues. CDR3 in DNA: TGTGCCAGCAGCACCACAGGAAACACCATATATTTT. This encodes CASSTTGNTIYF.

The chain has TRBV28 and TRBJ2-7; perhaps D is TRBD1 or TRBD2 (5 bases each). V lost 6 bases to trimming and J lost 2 bases, with 20 bases between them. Germline lookup yields CDR1 MDHEN and CDR2 SYDVKM. CDR3 length: 16 residues. CDR3 amino acids: CASSPLWGKEAYEQYF. The CDR3 DNA follows: TGTGCCAGCAGCCCCCTATGGGGGAAGGAGGCCTACGAGCAGTACTTC.

This rearrangement joins TRBV6-5 to TRBJ2-2; TRBD1 matches 8 bases. Germline CDR1 is MNHEY and CDR2 is SVGAGI. This CDR3 region has 14 residues. The V gene end was trimmed by 6 bases and the J gene end by 7 bases; junction bases not matched to a gene: 7. The CDR3 DNA follows: TGTGCCAGCAGCCTAGGGACAGGAGTCGGGGAGCTGTTTTTT. Translating gives CASSLGTGVGELFF.

The chain links TRBV2 to TRBJ2-2; D possibly corresponds to TRBD2 (5 bases). The germline V and J ends were trimmed by 8 bases and 0 bases, with 7 bases remaining between them. Germline V gene lookup returns CDR1 SNHLY and CDR2 FYNNEI. The CDR3 runs 13 residues. CDR3 in DNA: TGTGCCAGCCTAGCAACGAACACCGGGGAGCTGTTTTTT. Protein sequence: CASLATNTGELFF.

This sequence joins TRBV5-1 and TRBJ1-1, with 8 nucleotides matching TRBD1. V dropped 10 bases and J dropped 3; count of bases not matched to a gene: 8. Germline V gives CDR1 SGHRS, CDR2 YFSETQ. There are 13 residues in the CDR3. The CDR3 sequence: CASRQGMDTEAFF. The CDR3 nucleotides are TGCGCCTCCAGACAGGGGATGGACACTGAAGCTTTCTTT. Full variable domain (missing parts from reference TRBV5-1 and TRBJ1-1): KAGVTQTPRYLIKTRGQQVTLSCSPISGHRSVSWYQQTPGQGLQFLFEYFSETQRNKGNFPGRFSGRQFSNSRSEMNVSTLELGDSALYLCASRQGMDTEAFFGQGTRLTVV.

This chain links TRBV27 with TRBJ2-1; 8 bases align to TRBD1. Germline CDR1 MNHEY, CDR2 SMNVEV (reference sequence). This CDR3 has 15 amino acids. V lost 2 bases to trimming and J lost 9 bases; unmatched junction nucleotides: 9. In DNA form, the CDR3 reads TGTGCCAGCAGTTTAACCCAGGGGGCGCGGAGTGAGCAGTTCTTC. It encodes CASSLTQGARSEQFF.

This sequence joins TRBV7-9 and TRBJ2-7; possibly TRBD2 for D (6 bases). The CDR3 is 15 amino acids. Trimming removed 3 bases from V and 0 bases from J, with 12 bases in between. Germline CDR1 SEHNR, CDR2 FQNEAQ (reference sequence). The CDR3 reads CASSFRRGSSYEQYF. The CDR3 nucleotides read TGTGCCAGCAGCTTTCGGCGGGGTAGCTCCTACGAGCAGTACTTC. Full variable domain (rest looked up from reference TRBV7-9 and TRBJ2-7): DTGVSQNPRHKITKRGQNVTFRCDPISEHNRLYWYRQTLGQGPEFLTYFQNEAQLEKSRLLSDRFSAERPKGSFSTLEIQRTEQGDSAMYLCASSFRRGSSYEQYFGPGTRLTVT.

This rearrangement joins TRBV28 to TRBJ2-1; D is unclear. Germline V gene sequence: CDR1 MDHEN, CDR2 SYDVKM. Trimming shortened V by 5 bases and J by 6 bases, and 11 bases separated the two germline ends. The CDR3 sequence is 13 residues long. The CDR3 is CASSLTPPNEQFF. The CDR3 nucleotides read TGTGCCAGCAGTCTTACCCCCCCCAATGAGCAGTTCTTC.

This clone was seen once. This chain joins TRBV7-9 and TRBJ2-3; D is unclear. The CDR3 length is 13 residues. The germline V gene has CDR1 SEHNR and CDR2 FQNEAQ (reference sequence). The V end lost 2 bases, the J end lost 1 base, and 4 bases lay between the germline ends. Here the CDR3 reads CASSLQGTDTQYF. The DNA of the CDR3 is TGTGCCAGCAGCTTACAGGGCACAGATACGCAGTATTTT. Complete variable domain (other parts from reference TRBV7-9 and TRBJ2-3): DTGVSQNPRHKITKRGQNVTFRCDPISEHNRLYWYRQTLGQGPEFLTYFQNEAQLEKSRLLSDRFSAERPKGSFSTLEIQRTEQGDSAMYLCASSLQGTDTQYFGPGTRLTVL.

The chain is built from TRBV28 and TRBJ1-4; D call uncertain. The germline V gene has CDR1 MDHEN and CDR2 SYDVKM. The CDR3 has 18 residues. V gave up 5 bases and J gave up 7 bases, with 26 bases separating them. The CDR3 sequence is CASSLDPSSPVKGEKLFF. The CDR3 DNA sequence: TGTGCCAGCAGTCTCGACCCCAGTTCCCCGGTAAAGGGTGAAAAACTGTTTTTT.

Written as DNA, the CDR3 is TGTGCCAGCAGCTTAGAAGTAGACGCTAACAATGAGCAGTTCTTC. Translating gives CASSLEVDANNEQFF. The chain combines TRBV7-8 with TRBJ2-1; D not certain. Germline assignment: CDR1 SGHVS and CDR2 FQNEAQ. The CDR3 extends over 15 amino acids. Between the trimmed V and J ends, which lost 1 base and 5 bases, there was a span of 12 bases.

This chain uses TRBV27 with TRBJ2-1; the D gene is possibly TRBD1 (6 bases). The V end was cut by 2 bases, the J end by 6 bases, with 14 bases between. CDR3 size: 15 residues. Germline V gene lookup returns CDR1 MNHEY and CDR2 SMNVEV (reference sequence). CDR3 nucleotides: TGTGCCAGCAGTTTACAAGGACAGACCCTCAATGAGCAGTTCTTC. It codes for CASSLQGQTLNEQFF.

As DNA, the CDR3 is TGCGCCAGCTCTCTGACTAGCGGGAGCTCCTACAATGAGCAGTTCTTC. Translating gives CASSLTSGSSYNEQFF. The chain is built from TRBV5-1 and TRBJ2-1; 12 nucleotides match TRBD2. Germline values: CDR1 SGHRS, CDR2 YFSETQ. V lost 7 bases to trimming and J lost 0 bases; unmatched junction nucleotides: 5. This CDR3 has 16 amino acids.

The gene calls are TRBV5-1 and TRBJ1-3; the match to TRBD1 covers 7 bases. Trimming at V came to 3 bases and at J to 6 bases, leaving 9 bases not matched to a gene. Germline lookup yields CDR1 SGHRS and CDR2 YFSETQ. This CDR3 has 15 residues. This CDR3 reads CASSSPKQGKNTIYF. CDR3 DNA sequence: TGCGCCAGCAGCTCGCCGAAACAGGGGAAAAACACCATATATTTT. Full variable domain (rest looked up from reference TRBV5-1 and TRBJ1-3): KAGVTQTPRYLIKTRGQQVTLSCSPISGHRSVSWYQQTPGQGLQFLFEYFSETQRNKGNFPGRFSGRQFSNSRSEMNVSTLELGDSALYLCASSSPKQGKNTIYFGEGSWLTVV.

The V gene is TRBV6-4, the J gene TRBJ2-5, with D uncertain. V lost 1 base and J lost 5, with 11 bases in between. This CDR3 is 14 amino acids long. Germline CDR1 reads MRHNA; CDR2 reads SNTAGT. The CDR3 region has the DNA TGTGCCAGCAGTGACTGGCCAGTAGGGGAGACCCAGTACTTC. This encodes CASSDWPVGETQYF.

The J gene is TRBJ2-5, the V gene TRBV6-6; D ambiguous. The CDR3 sequence is 13 residues long. V dropped 2 bases and J dropped 7 bases, with 11 bases sitting between them. Germline-derived CDR1 and CDR2 are MNHNY and SVGAGI (reference sequence). DNA of the CDR3: TGTGCCAGCAGTTACAACAGCTTGGGGACCCAGTACTTC. Translating it yields CASSYNSLGTQYF.